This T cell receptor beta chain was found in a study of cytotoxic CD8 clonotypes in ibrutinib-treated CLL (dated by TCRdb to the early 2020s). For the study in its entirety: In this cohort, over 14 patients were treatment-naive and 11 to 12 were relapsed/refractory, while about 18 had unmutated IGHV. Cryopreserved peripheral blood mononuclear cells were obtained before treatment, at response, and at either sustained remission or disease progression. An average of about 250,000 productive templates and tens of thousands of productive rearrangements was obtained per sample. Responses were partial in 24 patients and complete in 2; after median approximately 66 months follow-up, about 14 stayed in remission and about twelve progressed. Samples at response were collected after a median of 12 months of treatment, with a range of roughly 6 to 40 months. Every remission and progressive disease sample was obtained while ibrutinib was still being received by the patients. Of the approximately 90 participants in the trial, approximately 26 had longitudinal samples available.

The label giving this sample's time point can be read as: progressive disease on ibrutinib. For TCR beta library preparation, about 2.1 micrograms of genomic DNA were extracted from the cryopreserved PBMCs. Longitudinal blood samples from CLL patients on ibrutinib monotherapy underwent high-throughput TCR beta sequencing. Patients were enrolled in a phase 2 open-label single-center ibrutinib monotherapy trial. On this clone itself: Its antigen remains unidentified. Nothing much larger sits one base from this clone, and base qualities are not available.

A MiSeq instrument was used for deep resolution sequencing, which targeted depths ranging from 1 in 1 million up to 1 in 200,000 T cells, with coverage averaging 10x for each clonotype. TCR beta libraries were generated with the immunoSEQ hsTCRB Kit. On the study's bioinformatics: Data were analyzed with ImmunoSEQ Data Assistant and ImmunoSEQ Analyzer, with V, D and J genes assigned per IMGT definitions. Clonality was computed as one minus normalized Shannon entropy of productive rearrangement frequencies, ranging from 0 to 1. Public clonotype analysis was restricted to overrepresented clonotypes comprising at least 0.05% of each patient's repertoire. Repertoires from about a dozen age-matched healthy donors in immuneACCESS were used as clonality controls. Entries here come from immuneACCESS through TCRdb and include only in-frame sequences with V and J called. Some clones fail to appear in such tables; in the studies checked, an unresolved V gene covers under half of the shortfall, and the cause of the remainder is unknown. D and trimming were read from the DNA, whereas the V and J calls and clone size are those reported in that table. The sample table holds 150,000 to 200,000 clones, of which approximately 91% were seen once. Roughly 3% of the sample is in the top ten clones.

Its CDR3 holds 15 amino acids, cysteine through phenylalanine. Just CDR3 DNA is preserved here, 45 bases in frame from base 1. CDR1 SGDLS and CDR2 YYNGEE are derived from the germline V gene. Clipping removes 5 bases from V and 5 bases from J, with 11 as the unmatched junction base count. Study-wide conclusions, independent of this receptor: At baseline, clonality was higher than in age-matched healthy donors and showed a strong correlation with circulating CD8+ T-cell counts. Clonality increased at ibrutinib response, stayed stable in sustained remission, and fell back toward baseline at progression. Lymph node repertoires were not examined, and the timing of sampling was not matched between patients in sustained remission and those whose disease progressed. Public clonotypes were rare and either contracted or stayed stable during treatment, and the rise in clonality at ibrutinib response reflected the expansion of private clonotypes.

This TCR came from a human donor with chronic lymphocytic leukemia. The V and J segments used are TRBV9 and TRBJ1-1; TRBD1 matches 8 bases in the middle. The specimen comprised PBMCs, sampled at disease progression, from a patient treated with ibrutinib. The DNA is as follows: TGTGCCAGCAGTAAGGGAGGGACAGGTCGAACTGAAGCTTTCTTT. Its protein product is CASSKGGTGRTEAFF.